This T cell receptor (beta chain) was captured by sequencing in a study of T cell repertoires in cytomegalovirus infection (dated by TCRdb to 2018 to 2020). Regarding the study in general: Because public TCR beta signatures pointed to carriage of CMV infection together with the matching HLA type, the HLA type of each donor mattered for the analysis.

On the study overall, not on this receptor specifically: Carriers of CMV infection plus the relevant HLA type were discriminated by the cumulative frequency of public TCR beta family members in the study cohort and in an independent roughly 320-donor cohort. The ex vivo response was dominated by HLA-C-restricted CMV-specific TCR beta clonotypes, which also provided the single most frequent clonotype in two of eight donors.

Sequenced using an Illumina HiSeq 1500. TCRdb trimmed the raw reads at Q25, called clones with MiXCR and kept productive beta chains. Rows with a matching CDR3 protein are joined into one entry that keeps the most common DNA and genes. The sample records about 240,000 distinct CDR3 sequences, 5% to 8.5% of which are singletons. In total, the top ten clones hold around 6.5% of the sample. Including the terminal cysteine and phenylalanine, the CDR3 comprises 11 residues. The read is trimmed to its CDR3 DNA, 33 bases read in frame from base 1. Sequences SGHTA (CDR1) and FQGNSA (CDR2) are obtained from the germline V gene. V loses 4 bases of germline sequence and J loses 3 bases, and the interval between the two ends is 4 bases. This clonotype has a count of ten or more. This clone's antigen is unknown. Per-base quality was not reported, and no clone a single base away is much larger than it.

The TCR was taken from a human donor in good health (CMV status not recorded). Some clones in this sample may be carry-over from other donors' samples. The source material was PBMCs. Rearrangement joined TRBV7-2 to TRBJ2-7, with no confident D gene call. The bases read TGTGCCAGCAGCTCGTTCTACGAGCAGTACTTC. Its translation is CASSSFYEQYF.